The 18 T cell receptor beta chains reported below all come from one sample, sequenced in a study of cytomegalovirus exposure and HLA in healthy donors. Primers for the PCR totalled 60 Vbeta and 13 Jbeta. TCRdb keeps only in-frame clones here, not all; method: immunoSEQ multiplex PCR. This table holds 110,000 or so clones, approximately 77% found once. Sequenced sample: PBMCs. These TCRs come from a man aged 45-65 years in good health and CMV-seropositive.

V is TRBV9 and J is TRBJ2-7, with a possible D match to TRBD2 (6 bases). CDR1 is SGDLS, CDR2 YYNGEE, per germline. This CDR3 contains 12 residues. Deletions cut 7 bases from V and 5 bases from J, with 13 bases between. The CDR3 is CASAGLANEQYF. The CDR3 bases are TGTGCCAGCGCGGGACTTGCAAACGAGCAGTACTTC.

The V gene is TRBV14, the J gene TRBJ2-5, with 10 bases aligning to TRBD2. V dropped 4 bases and J dropped 2; count of bases not matched to a gene: 4. Germline loops: CDR1 SGHDN, CDR2 FVKESK. This CDR3 has 15 residues. CDR3: CASSLRTSGQETQYF. The CDR3 nucleotides read TGTGCCAGCAGCCTAAGGACTAGCGGACAAGAGACCCAGTACTTC.

Here the CDR3 reads CASSLAGGYTEAFF. CDR3 bases: TGCGCCAGCAGCTTGGCCGGCGGGTACACTGAAGCTTTCTTT. The chain joins TRBV5-1 to TRBJ1-1; D unclear. V lost 0 bases, J lost 3 bases, and 9 bases lay in between. Germline V CDR1 and CDR2: SGHRS, YFSETQ. CDR3 length: 14 amino acids.

The rearrangement joins TRBV6-4 to TRBJ2-1, with 7 bases lining up with TRBD2. The CDR3 runs to 16 residues. V trimming: 2 bases; J trimming: 6 bases; junction bases outside the gene matches: 10. Germline V CDR1 and CDR2: MRHNA, SNTAGT. The CDR3, as DNA: TGTGCCAGCAGTGACCCGGGGGGAGCGAAGGTCAATGAGCAGTTCTTC. Translation gives CASSDPGGAKVNEQFF.

J is TRBJ1-3 and V is TRBV5-1; D is possibly TRBD1 (5 bases). V dropped 5 bases and J dropped 1 base, with 19 bases sitting between them. Germline-derived CDR1 and CDR2 are SGHRS and YFSETQ. This CDR3 has 17 residues. The CDR3: CASRWTYTGGSGNTIYF. CDR3 sequence (DNA): TGCGCCAGCAGATGGACCTACACGGGGGGTTCTGGAAACACCATATATTTT.

This clone was found a few times. This chain joins TRBV30 and TRBJ1-2; D gene ambiguous. This CDR3 is 14 amino acids long. Germline CDR1 reads GTSNPN; CDR2 reads SVGIG (reference sequence). Trimming stripped 1 base from V and 8 bases from J, with 17 bases between. DNA of the CDR3: TGTGCCTGGAGTGCAGGATACTACGGGGAAGGCTACACCTTC. Protein: CAWSAGYYGEGYTF.

The count of this clone is one. The chain links TRBV5-6 to TRBJ1-2, with TRBD1 identical over 8 bases. The CDR3 has 15 residues. Trimming removed 6 bases from V and 4 bases from J; junction bases left unmatched: 11. Germline-derived CDR1 and CDR2 are SGHDT and YYEEEE. The CDR3 DNA follows: TGTGCCAGCACCCTTACGACAGGGGTGTCCTATGGCTACACCTTC. This gives the protein CASTLTTGVSYGYTF.

The chain recombines TRBV30 with TRBJ1-1; D may be TRBD1 (6 bases). The CDR3 loop spans 14 amino acids. Deletions cut 5 bases from V and 3 bases from J, with 16 bases between. Germline V gene data show CDR1 as GTSNPN and CDR2 as SVGIG (reference sequence). CDR3 nucleotide sequence: TGTGCCTGGTCGACCAGGGGTGCGTACACTGAAGCTTTCTTT. It is translated as CAWSTRGAYTEAFF.

In its sample, this clone was seen once. The chain couples TRBV30 to TRBJ2-6; D is perhaps TRBD1 (6 bases). V lost 6 bases and J 2 bases, leaving 11 bases between the germline ends. Germline CDR1 and CDR2: GTSNPN and SVGIG (reference sequence). The CDR3 length is 14 residues. CDR3 sequence (DNA): TGTGCCTGTAGCACAGGGCCTGGGGCCAACGTCCTGACTTTC. Translating it yields CACSTGPGANVLTF.

Concerning this clone: In the same sample, other DNA sequences code for this CDR3. CDR3 sequence: CASSAEQGTTYNEQFF. Written as DNA, the CDR3 is TGTGCCAGCAGCGCCGAACAGGGAACCACCTACAATGAGCAGTTCTTC. The chain joins TRBV9 to TRBJ2-1; perhaps TRBD1 as D (6 bases). The CDR3 has 16 amino acids. Germline V lookup: CDR1 SGDLS, CDR2 YYNGEE. V was trimmed by 3 bases and J by 2 bases, leaving 15 bases between them. The complete variable domain, with remaining parts taken from reference TRBV9 and TRBJ2-1, reads DSGVTQTPKHLITATGQRVTLRCSPRSGDLSVYWYQQSLDQGLQFLIQYYNGEERAKGNILERFSAQQFPDLHSELNLSSLELGDSALYFCASSAEQGTTYNEQFFGPGTRLTVL.

The rearrangement uses TRBV5-4 and TRBJ2-3; 8 nucleotides agree with TRBD2. There are 14 residues in the CDR3. Germline-derived CDR1 and CDR2 are SGHNT and YYREEE (reference sequence). With 6 bases clipped from V and 3 bases from J, the junction kept 6 bases outside the gene matches. CDR3 sequence (DNA): TGTGCCAGCACAGCGGGAGTGACGACAGATACGCAGTATTTT. Its protein is CASTAGVTTDTQYF.

The rearrangement links TRBV13 to TRBJ1-2; TRBD1 aligns across 9 bases. CDR3 length equals 16 residues. The germline CDR1 and CDR2 sequences are PRHDT and FYEKMQ (reference sequence). After removal of 6 bases from V and 0 bases from J, the junction contained 8 bases not matched to a gene. The CDR3 DNA is TGTGCCAGCAGGAGATCGGGACAGGGAGCTAACTATGGCTACACCTTC. It translates to CASRRSGQGANYGYTF.

V and J are TRBV5-6 and TRBJ1-2; 10 nucleotides agree with TRBD1. V shed 0 bases and J 3 bases; nucleotides not matched to a gene: 5. Germline V lookup: CDR1 SGHDT, CDR2 YYEEEE. CDR3 length: 16 residues. In DNA, the CDR3 is TGTGCCAGCAGCTTGGGACAGGGGGCGCGTGACTATGGCTACACCTTC. Translating gives CASSLGQGARDYGYTF.

The gene calls are TRBV5-6 and TRBJ2-5; tentatively, D is TRBD2 (6 bases). The CDR3 has 14 amino acids. In germline, CDR1 is SGHDT, CDR2 YYEEEE. The germline V and J ends were trimmed by 2 bases and 4 bases, with 12 bases remaining between them. The CDR3 protein is CASSFGGPGETQYF. CDR3 nucleotides: TGTGCCAGCAGCTTCGGAGGGCCGGGAGAGACCCAGTACTTC.

This chain joins TRBV5-1 and TRBJ2-1, with 11 bases fitting TRBD2. The V gene's germline CDR1 is SGHRS and CDR2 YFSETQ. The CDR3 is 16 amino acids. Germline trimming cut 4 bases from V and 7 bases from J; bases unmatched to any gene: 10. The CDR3 coding sequence is TGCGCCAGCAGCGCTACTACTAGCGGGGGAGCAAATGAGCAGTTCTTC. Residues: CASSATTSGGANEQFF.

The V and J genes are TRBV7-2 and TRBJ2-7; TRBD2 matches at 13 bases. This CDR3 is 17 amino acids long. The ends lost 5 bases at V and 2 bases at J; junction bases unmatched: 9. Germline V gene data show CDR1 as SGHTA and CDR2 as FQGNSA. The CDR3: CASSPPRGTSGAYEQYF. CDR3 bases: TGTGCCAGCAGCCCCCCCCGGGGGACTAGCGGGGCCTACGAGCAGTACTTC.

The chain has TRBV5-1 and TRBJ1-2; no firm D call. The CDR3 spans 14 residues. Germline-derived CDR1 and CDR2 are SGHRS and YFSETQ. Trimming took 4 bases from V and 2 from J, leaving 12 bases between them. In DNA, the CDR3 is TGCGCCAGCAGCGAATACAGCAAGAACTATGGCTACACCTTC. Translating gives CASSEYSKNYGYTF.

The genes are TRBV4-2 and TRBJ2-3; a weak D match, TRBD2 (5 bases). V shed 8 bases and J shed 2 bases, with 17 bases lying between them. Germline assignment: CDR1 LGHNA and CDR2 YNFKEQ. CDR3 length equals 15 residues. CDR3 protein: CASGGLTRATDTQYF. For the CDR3, the DNA is TGTGCCAGCGGAGGCTTGACGAGGGCCACAGATACGCAGTATTTT.